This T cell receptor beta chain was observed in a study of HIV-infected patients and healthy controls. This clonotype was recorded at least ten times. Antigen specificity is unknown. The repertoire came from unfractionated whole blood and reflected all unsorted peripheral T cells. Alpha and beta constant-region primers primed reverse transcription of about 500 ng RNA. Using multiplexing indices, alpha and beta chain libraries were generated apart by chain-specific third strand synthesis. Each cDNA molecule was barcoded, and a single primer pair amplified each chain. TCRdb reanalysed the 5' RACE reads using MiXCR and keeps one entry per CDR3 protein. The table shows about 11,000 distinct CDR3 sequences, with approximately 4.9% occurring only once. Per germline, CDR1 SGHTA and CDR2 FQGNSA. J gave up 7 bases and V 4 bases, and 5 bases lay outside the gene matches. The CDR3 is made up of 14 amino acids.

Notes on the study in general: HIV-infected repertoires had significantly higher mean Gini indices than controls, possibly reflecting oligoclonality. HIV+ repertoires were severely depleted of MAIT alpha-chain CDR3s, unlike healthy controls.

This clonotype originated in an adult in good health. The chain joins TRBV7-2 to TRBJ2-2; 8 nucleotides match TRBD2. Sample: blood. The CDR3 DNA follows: TGTGCCAGCAGCTACACCCGGGGGGGCGGGGAGCTGTTTTTT. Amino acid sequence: CASSYTRGGGELFF. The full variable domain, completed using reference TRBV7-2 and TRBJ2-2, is GAGVSQSPSNKVTEKGKDVELRCDPISGHTALYWYRQSLGQGLEFLIYFQGNSAPDKSGLPSDRFSAERTGGSVSTLTIQRTQQEDSAVYLCASSYTRGGGELFFGEGSRLTVL.